This section outlines one T cell receptor beta chain sequence together with its context. The antigen is undetermined. This record comes from a study of Ad26.COV2.S vaccination and SARS-CoV-2 variants. In the study overall: The Ad26.COV2.S arm of the COV1001 trial was where the donor was placed. Dosing was one shot or two shots 56 days apart. Study observations and caveats: The study found higher spike-specific TCR breadth in vaccine than placebo recipients. Substantial breadth in spike-specific CD8+ and CD4+ T cell responses was reportedly seen after vaccination.

Clones were read by immunoSEQ multiplex PCR, and TCRdb kept only the in-frame ones, dropping some. The table has about 440,000 clones, less than 95% seen once; the top ten hold roughly 3.9%. The CDR3 spans 14 residues. Germline trimming cut 8 bases from V and 2 bases from J; bases unmatched to any gene: 5. Germline V CDR1 and CDR2: MDHEN, SYDVKM. Regarding treatment: around 19 received Ad26.COV2.S at low or high dose, single or two shots; several received placebo; per-sample allocation not given. Samples came from day 63 after the first vaccine or placebo injection. This receptor was taken from a person between 18 and 59 years old who received the Ad26.COV2.S COVID-19 vaccine or a placebo. This chain links TRBV28 with TRBJ2-1, with 8 bases that match TRBD1. This sample comprised peripheral blood, obtained in a trial of Ad26.COV2.S vaccine versus placebo. CDR3 coding DNA: TGTGCCAGCGAAACAGGGGGTCCCTACAATGAGCAGTTCTTC. It is translated as CASETGGPYNEQFF.